A single sample gave rise to the 11 T cell receptor beta chains below, sequenced in a study of blood T cell repertoires in COVID-19. Sequenced by immunoSEQ multiplex PCR; TCRdb stores in-frame clones only, minus some. The sample consists of about 210,000 clones, about 82% of them appearing once. Sequencing used peripheral blood. The receptors were gathered from a woman aged 70-85 years with COVID-19, enrolled during active disease.

This clone was seen only a few times. This rearrangement joins TRBV5-8 to TRBJ1-5; 9 positions match TRBD1. V shed 5 bases and J 7 bases; nucleotides not matched to a gene: 7. CDR3 length: 14 amino acids. The germline V gene has CDR1 SGHTS and CDR2 YDEGEE. CDR3 residues: CASSWTGVQQPQHF. CDR3 coding DNA: TGTGCCAGCAGTTGGACAGGGGTTCAGCAGCCCCAGCATTTT.

V usage is TRBV14 and J usage is TRBJ2-1; D is possibly TRBD2 (6 bases). The length of the CDR3 is 14 residues. The ends were cut back, 5 bases at V and 0 bases at J, with 8 bases in the middle. CDR1 and CDR2 (germline): SGHDN, FVKESK. CDR3 in amino acids: CASSWGLSYNEQFF. The CDR3 nucleotides are TGTGCCAGCAGCTGGGGACTCTCCTACAATGAGCAGTTCTTC. The full variable domain, completed using reference TRBV14 and TRBJ2-1, is EAGVTQFPSHSVIEKGQTVTLRCDPISGHDNLYWYRRVMGKEIKFLLHFVKESKQDESGMPNNRFLAERTGGTYSTLKVQPAELEDSGVYFCASSWGLSYNEQFFGPGTRLTVL.

The chain has TRBV2 and TRBJ1-1; unclear D gene. The CDR3 length is 16 residues. Germline V gene data show CDR1 as SNHLY and CDR2 as FYNNEI. Deletions cut 8 bases from V and 3 bases from J, with 22 bases between. The DNA for the CDR3 is TGTGCCAGCCACAAGAGTACGACTATCATAGACACTGAAGCTTTCTTT. This encodes CASHKSTTIIDTEAFF.

The chain employs TRBV2 and TRBJ2-7; D gene uncertain. The CDR3 runs to 12 residues. V was clipped by 4 bases and J by 9 bases, with 13 bases between them. CDR1 is SNHLY and CDR2 is FYNNEI in the germline V gene. CDR3 in DNA: TGTGCCAGCAGTGGAGAAGGTTGGAGGCAGTACTTC. Its translation is CASSGEGWRQYF.

A note on this clone: This same CDR3 is encoded by further DNA sequences in the sample. The V and J genes are TRBV5-1 and TRBJ1-2; a weak D match, TRBD1 (6 bases). V was pared by 3 bases and J by 7 bases, with 7 bases between. Germline CDR1 SGHRS, CDR2 YFSETQ. The CDR3 is made up of 11 amino acids. The CDR3 loop reads CASSSRGGYTF. Written as DNA, the CDR3 is TGCGCCAGCAGCTCCAGGGGTGGCTACACCTTC.

J is TRBJ2-7 and V is TRBV7-8, with D perhaps TRBD1 (6 bases). The CDR3 covers 13 residues. Germline CDR1 SGHVS, CDR2 FQNEAQ. Between the trimmed V and J ends, which lost 3 bases and 2 bases, there was a span of 8 bases. This chain's CDR3 is CASSLTGTYEQYF. The CDR3 DNA reads TGTGCCAGCAGCTTGACAGGCACCTACGAGCAGTACTTC.

The chain couples TRBV7-3 to TRBJ2-1; tentative D call: TRBD1 (5 bases). Germline loops: CDR1 SGHTA, CDR2 FQGTGA. The CDR3 totals 13 residues. With 2 bases removed from V and 8 bases from J, the gap between germline ends came to 10 bases. The chain's CDR3 is CASSLPGSDEQFF. CDR3 nucleotide sequence: TGTGCCAGCAGCTTACCAGGGTCCGATGAGCAGTTCTTC.

A word on this clone: Sequence at one end of the junction differs from germline and may be a read error. The V and J genes are TRBV7-2 and TRBJ2-7, with 8 nucleotides matching TRBD1. The CDR3 sequence is 15 residues long. The V gene's germline CDR1 is SGHTA and CDR2 FQGNSA. The CDR3 nucleotides read TGTGCCAGCAGCCTAGCTCGGACAGGGAGAAACGAGCAGTACTTC. It translates to CASSLARTGRNEQYF.

The chain links TRBV2 to TRBJ2-1, with TRBD1 matching 8 bases. The V gene end was trimmed by 2 bases and the J gene end by 8 bases; junction bases not matched to a gene: 5. Germline V lookup: CDR1 SNHLY, CDR2 FYNNEI. The CDR3 extends over 14 amino acids. The CDR3 bases are TGTGCCAGCAGTGAAAACAGGGGGACGCATGAGCAGTTCTTC. This codes for CASSENRGTHEQFF. The full variable domain, with the rest looked up from reference TRBV2 and TRBJ2-1, is EPEVTQTPSHQVTQMGQEVILRCVPISNHLYFYWYRQILGQKVEFLVSFYNNEISEKSEIFDDQFSVERPDGSNFTLKIRSTKLEDSAMYFCASSENRGTHEQFFGPGTRLTVL.

The chain joins TRBV6-5 to TRBJ1-2; D gene uncertain. Trimming took off 6 bases at V and 4 bases at J, with 18 bases between the two ends. This CDR3 contains 15 residues. Germline assignment: CDR1 MNHEY and CDR2 SVGAGI. In DNA form, the CDR3 reads TGTGCCAGCAGCTCCATTCTCGGAGGAGGCTATGGCTACACCTTC. Amino acid sequence: CASSSILGGGYGYTF.

This chain uses TRBV19 with TRBJ2-1, with 11 positions matching TRBD2. The germline CDR1 and CDR2 sequences are LNHDA and SQIVND (reference sequence). J gave up 9 bases and V 5 bases, and 15 bases lay outside the gene matches. CDR3 length: 17 amino acids. CDR3 region: CASSQRLAGQGAGEQFF. In DNA, the CDR3 is TGTGCCAGTAGTCAAAGACTAGCGGGACAAGGAGCAGGTGAGCAGTTCTTC.